Shown below are 22 T cell receptor beta chains from a single sample sequenced in a study of identical twins. TCRdb processed the 5' RACE reads anew with MiXCR; each CDR3 protein has one entry. The data contain fewer than 900,000 distinct CDR3 sequences, 15% to 20% of them singletons. The same sample was also studied in work on T cells expressing NK-cell markers.

Sequenced material: PBMCs. The receptors shown here come from a young woman in good health.

The sample holds a few counts of this clonotype. The gene calls are TRBV20-1 and TRBJ2-7, with D perhaps matching TRBD1 or TRBD2 (5 bases each). CDR3 size: 14 residues. The V and J ends lost 4 bases and 0 bases respectively, with 13 bases between them. Germline lookup yields CDR1 DFQATT and CDR2 SNEGSKA (reference sequence). The CDR3 protein is CSAIAGTGSYEQYF. In DNA form, the CDR3 reads TGCAGTGCTATTGCCGGGACCGGCTCCTACGAGCAGTACTTC.

Only a few counts were recorded for this clonotype. This chain links TRBV20-1 with TRBJ2-5; 9 bases line up with TRBD1. Losses at the gene ends were 0 bases for V and 0 bases for J; bases not matched to a gene: 5. The CDR3 covers 16 residues. Germline V gene lookup returns CDR1 DFQATT and CDR2 SNEGSKA (reference sequence). The CDR3 here is CSARDRDREYQETQYF. CDR3 sequence (DNA): TGCAGTGCTAGAGATCGGGACAGGGAATACCAAGAGACCCAGTACTTC.

This clonotype has only a few counts. The chain couples TRBV4-3 to TRBJ2-1; D gene uncertain. The CDR3 is 13 amino acids. V lost 0 bases, J lost 9 bases, and 9 bases lay in between. Germline V gene data show CDR1 as LGHNA and CDR2 as YSLEER. This chain's CDR3 is CASSQEGDGEQFF. The CDR3 bases are TGCGCCAGCAGCCAAGAAGGCGACGGTGAGCAGTTCTTC.

The chain recombines TRBV12-3 or TRBV12-4 with TRBJ2-5; 8 nucleotides line up with TRBD2. With 8 bases clipped from V and 6 bases from J, the junction kept 11 bases outside the gene matches. The length of the CDR3 is 14 residues. The CDR3 sequence: CASRNSGVNKTQYF. CDR3 in DNA: TGTGCCAGCCGAAATAGCGGGGTAAATAAGACCCAGTACTTC.

This clonotype was counted between two and nine times. V usage is TRBV6-1 and J usage is TRBJ1-1; D is possibly TRBD1 (5 bases). CDR3 length: 15 residues. Germline lookup yields CDR1 MNHNS and CDR2 SASEGT. The CDR3 is CLAKAGTAMNTEAFF. The CDR3 nucleotides are TGTTTAGCAAAAGCCGGGACGGCGATGAACACTGAAGCTTTCTTT.

This clonotype has ten or more counts. The V gene is TRBV11-2, the J gene TRBJ1-5; 7 positions match TRBD1. The CDR3 runs 15 residues. Germline V gives CDR1 SGHAT, CDR2 FQNNGV. V was clipped by 5 bases and J by 9 bases; unmatched bases: 13. In DNA, the CDR3 is TGTGCCAGCAGCCAGGGACAGTCCGGGGAATGGCCCCAGCATTTT. The encoded protein is CASSQGQSGEWPQHF.

This clonotype was recorded a few times. The chain combines TRBV12-3 or TRBV12-4 with TRBJ1-1; D possibly corresponds to TRBD1 (5 bases). The CDR3 extends over 12 amino acids. The V end was cut by 3 bases, the J end by 8 bases, with 10 bases between. CDR3 bases: TGTGCCAGCAGTTTTCGGACAACAGAAGCTTTCTTT. It is translated as CASSFRTTEAFF.

The rearrangement links TRBV20-1 to TRBJ2-3; 9 bases fit TRBD2. The CDR3 contains 15 residues. The germline V gene has CDR1 DFQATT and CDR2 SNEGSKA (reference sequence). V trimming: 7 bases; J trimming: 6 bases; junction bases outside the gene matches: 14. The CDR3 protein is CSVNSPAGGHDTQYF. As DNA, the CDR3 is TGCAGTGTGAATTCCCCCGCGGGGGGGCACGATACGCAGTATTTT.

J is TRBJ2-5 and V is TRBV6-5, with 11 bases identical to TRBD1. Germline CDR1 MNHEY, CDR2 SVGAGI. This CDR3 contains 19 residues. The V gene end was trimmed by 0 bases and the J gene end by 5 bases; junction bases not matched to a gene: 14. The CDR3, as DNA: TGTGCCAGCAGTTACTCGGGCGGTATTTGGACAGGGGGCGCGGAGACCCAGTACTTC. This encodes CASSYSGGIWTGGAETQYF.

This clonotype was seen more than once but under ten times. The V call is TRBV12-3 or TRBV12-4, the J call TRBJ1-2; D gene ambiguous. Trimming pared 5 bases from V and 4 bases from J, leaving 8 bases between. This CDR3 is 12 amino acids long. The DNA of the CDR3 is TGTGCCAGCAGTGCCGGACTCTATGGCTACACCTTC. It codes for CASSAGLYGYTF.

This clonotype turned up a few times. The chain uses TRBV20-1 and TRBJ2-1; 12 nucleotides agree with TRBD2. The germline V gene encodes CDR1 DFQATT and CDR2 SNEGSKA (reference sequence). There are 19 residues in the CDR3. With V trimmed by 3 bases and J by 0 bases, 12 bases remained unmatched. CDR3 protein: CSARLSASGRGNSYNEQFF. The CDR3 nucleotides read TGCAGTGCTAGGCTGTCTGCTAGCGGGAGGGGGAACTCCTACAATGAGCAGTTCTTC.

This clonotype was found a few times. This sequence joins TRBV10-3 and TRBJ2-1, with 9 nucleotides matching TRBD1. V dropped 7 bases and J dropped 9; count of bases not matched to a gene: 10. This CDR3 is 14 amino acids long. The V gene's germline CDR1 is ENHRY and CDR2 SYGVKD. In DNA form, the CDR3 reads TGTGCCATCAAGGGGACAGGGCCCTCCAGTGAGCAGTTCTTC. Encoded protein: CAIKGTGPSSEQFF.

This chain connects TRBV27 to TRBJ1-1; D may be TRBD1 (5 bases). The CDR3 covers 15 residues. The germline gives CDR1 MNHEY, CDR2 SMNVEV (reference sequence). Trimming took 5 bases from V and 3 from J, leaving 16 bases between them. DNA of the CDR3: TGTGCCAGCAGTCTTATGGGGAGGGGCCACACTGAAGCTTTCTTT. It yields the protein CASSLMGRGHTEAFF.

The genes are TRBV19 and TRBJ2-7; 9 nucleotides align to TRBD1. This CDR3 has 15 amino acids. Germline CDR1 is LNHDA and CDR2 is SQIVND (reference sequence). The V segment lost 5 bases and the J segment 3 bases; nucleotides outside the gene matches: 8. The CDR3 region is CASSSNRGPFYEQYF. The CDR3 bases are TGTGCCAGTAGTTCCAACAGGGGGCCCTTCTACGAGCAGTACTTC.

This clonotype has just a few counts. This chain connects TRBV6-5 to TRBJ2-7, with D perhaps matching TRBD2 (7 bases). Germline V gives CDR1 MNHEY, CDR2 SVGAGI. The V gene lost 2 bases and the J gene lost 1 base, with 15 bases spanning the gap. CDR3 length: 16 amino acids. The chain's CDR3 is CASSYRGGARSYEQYF. CDR3 nucleotide sequence: TGTGCCAGCAGTTACAGGGGGGGAGCTAGGTCCTACGAGCAGTACTTC.

For this clonotype: One junction end does not reproduce the germline sequence, and a read error may be involved. V gene TRBV6-2 or TRBV6-3 combines with J gene TRBJ2-1, with 8 bases lining up with TRBD2. Germline CDR1 MNHEY, CDR2 SVGEGT. CDR3 length equals 16 residues. DNA of the CDR3: TGTGCCAGCAGTCACTCGAGCGGGAGCTCCTACAATGAGCAGTTCTTC. Translated, it gives CASSHSSGSSYNEQFF.

V gene TRBV15 combines with J gene TRBJ1-1, with D perhaps TRBD1 (5 bases). This CDR3 is 12 amino acids long. Deletions cut 6 bases from V and 9 bases from J, with 14 bases between. From germline, CDR1 is LNHNV and CDR2 YYDKDF (reference sequence). CDR3 sequence (DNA): TGTGCCACCAGGGGGTCCGGGACTCAAGCTTTCTTT. It is translated as CATRGSGTQAFF.

In this sample, this clonotype turned up a few times. The J gene is TRBJ1-1, the V gene TRBV3-1; 9 nucleotides line up with TRBD1. The germline gives CDR1 LGHDT, CDR2 YNNKEL (reference sequence). The length of the CDR3 is 15 residues. V shed 3 bases, J shed 10 bases, and the junction held 12 bases outside the gene matches. The DNA of the CDR3 is TGTGCCAGCAGCCAGGGGGGACAGGGAAGGGCCAGAGCTTTCTTT. Translating it yields CASSQGGQGRARAFF.

This clonotype was counted a few times. The CDR3 is CASSFPLLPEKLFF. The CDR3 bases are TGTGCCAGCAGCTTCCCCCTCCTGCCTGAAAAACTGTTTTTT. The chain is built from TRBV7-9 and TRBJ1-4; no firm D call. The germline gives CDR1 SEHNR, CDR2 FQNEAQ (reference sequence). Trimming took off 3 bases at V and 7 bases at J, with 12 bases between the two ends. This CDR3 region has 14 residues.

On this clonotype itself: This may come from a read error, since a much larger clone is one base off. The chain employs TRBV10-3 and TRBJ2-1, with unresolved D. The CDR3 spans 14 residues. V lost 1 base to trimming and J lost 7 bases, with 11 bases between them. CDR1 and CDR2 from the germline V gene are ENHRY and SYGVKD. In nucleotides, the CDR3 is TGTGCCATCAGTGAGTGGGTTCTTGAGAATGAGCAGTTCTTC. Residues: CAISEWVLENEQFF.

V usage is TRBV7-2 and J usage is TRBJ2-5, with D unresolved. Trimming took 7 bases from V and 3 from J, leaving 12 bases between them. The germline V gene encodes CDR1 SGHTA and CDR2 FQGNSA. The CDR3 sequence is 13 residues long. DNA for the CDR3: TGTGCCAGCACAAAAAGGGTCGAAGAGACCCAGTACTTC. Protein sequence: CASTKRVEETQYF.

This clonotype has a handful of counts. CDR3 sequence (DNA): TGCGCCAGCAGCTTGAACCCGGGGGCGGACACTGAAGCTTTCTTT. Translating gives CASSLNPGADTEAFF. The chain employs TRBV5-1 and TRBJ1-1, with D tentatively TRBD1 (6 bases). Germline lookup yields CDR1 SGHRS and CDR2 YFSETQ. CDR3 length: 15 amino acids. The germline V and J ends were trimmed by 1 base and 3 bases, with 13 bases remaining between them.